This T cell receptor (beta chain) was obtained from a study of OX40 agonist ivuxolimab in advanced cancers. This CDR3 spans 18 amino acids. The V and J ends lost 4 bases and 7 bases, in that order; junction bases with no gene match: 18. Germline CDR1 and CDR2: SGHDN and FVKESK. Generated by immunoSEQ multiplex PCR, the TCRdb table keeps only in-frame clones and is missing some. There are fewer than 25,000 clones in the sample; about 88% occur only once, and 34% lies in the top ten. The sequence was collected from an adult with an advanced solid tumor such as melanoma, head and neck, liver or kidney cancer. This specimen was CD4+ or CD8+ T cells sorted from blood, taken in a trial of the OX40 agonist ivuxolimab. The chain links TRBV14 to TRBJ2-7; TRBD1 matches 11 bases. In nucleotides, the CDR3 is TGTGCCAGCAGCCTGTGGACAGGGGGCGACCGATATTCGAGTGAGCAGTACTTC. This sequence encodes CASSLWTGGDRYSSEQYF.